What follows are 18 T cell receptor beta chains derived from one specimen sequenced in a study of shared clonotypes between healthy human individuals. Assay used: immunoSEQ multiplex PCR; TCRdb lists only in-frame clones, some missing. The sample has about 1.5 million clones; approximately 98% are singletons. The sample was naive CD4+ T cells sorted from blood. The subset here: CD45RA+ positively selected. The receptors derive from a man under 40 in good health.

The chain combines TRBV18 with TRBJ2-3; D ambiguous. The CDR3 loop spans 16 amino acids. The germline V gene has CDR1 KGHSH and CDR2 LQKENI. The V and J ends lost 6 bases and 0 bases respectively, with 16 bases between them. The CDR3 coding sequence is TGTGCCAGCTCTTCAAGTGGCATATCTAGCACAGATACGCAGTATTTT. Protein product: CASSSSGISSTDTQYF.

The chain couples TRBV9 to TRBJ2-4; 9 bases align to TRBD1. Germline CDR1 reads SGDLS; CDR2 reads YYNGEE. The CDR3 has 16 residues. Unmatched junction bases numbered 9, after V lost 2 bases and J lost 6 bases. The CDR3 bases are TGTGCCAGCAGCGTGCTACCGGGACAGGGTAGAAACATTCAGTACTTC. The encoded protein is CASSVLPGQGRNIQYF.

V usage is TRBV9 and J usage is TRBJ2-7; 8 bases agree with TRBD2. With 1 base clipped from V and 7 bases from J, the junction kept 7 bases outside the gene matches. The germline gives CDR1 SGDLS, CDR2 YYNGEE. This CDR3 has 14 residues. In nucleotides, the CDR3 is TGTGCCAGCAGCGTAAGAGCGGGAGCGGGAGAGCAGTACTTC. This sequence encodes CASSVRAGAGEQYF. Full variable domain (missing parts from reference TRBV9 and TRBJ2-7): DSGVTQTPKHLITATGQRVTLRCSPRSGDLSVYWYQQSLDQGLQFLIQYYNGEERAKGNILERFSAQQFPDLHSELNLSSLELGDSALYFCASSVRAGAGEQYFGPGTRLTVT.

The J gene is TRBJ2-3, the V gene TRBV18; tentatively, D is TRBD1 or TRBD2 (5 bases each). Germline V lookup: CDR1 KGHSH, CDR2 LQKENI. Trimming took 4 bases from V and 1 from J, leaving 15 bases between them. The CDR3 consists of 16 residues. The CDR3 DNA reads as TGTGCCAGCTCACGAAACTTCGGGACCGGCACAGATACGCAGTATTTT. Its protein is CASSRNFGTGTDTQYF.

V gene TRBV9 combines with J gene TRBJ2-5; D unresolved. Trimming cost V 1 base and J 6 bases, with 10 bases left between them. Germline CDR1 and CDR2: SGDLS and YYNGEE. This CDR3 spans 13 amino acids. CDR3 bases: TGTGCCAGCAGCGTATATGGAGAAAAGACCCAGTACTTC. Translated: CASSVYGEKTQYF.

The chain joins TRBV18 to TRBJ2-3, with 9 bases that match TRBD1. The trim removed 2 bases at V and 1 base at J, leaving 4 bases unmatched. This CDR3 has 16 residues. Germline V gives CDR1 KGHSH, CDR2 LQKENI. The CDR3 DNA is TGTGCCAGCTCACCATCTTGGGACAGGGGCACAGATACGCAGTATTTT. Its translation is CASSPSWDRGTDTQYF. Supplemented by reference TRBV18 and TRBJ2-3, the full variable domain reads NAGVMQNPRHLVRRRGQEARLRCSPMKGHSHVYWYRQLPEEGLKFMVYLQKENIIDESGMPKERFSAEFPKEGPSILRIQQVVRGDSAAYFCASSPSWDRGTDTQYFGPGTRLTVL.

The rearrangement joins TRBV6-4 to TRBJ1-5; D not certain. The germline V and J ends were trimmed by 2 bases and 4 bases, with 3 bases remaining between them. CDR1 and CDR2 from the germline V gene are MRHNA and SNTAGT. The CDR3 runs 12 residues. CDR3: CASSDGNQPQHF. CDR3 nucleotide sequence: TGTGCCAGCAGTGACGGGAATCAGCCCCAGCATTTT.

J is TRBJ2-3 and V is TRBV6-5; 14 bases line up with TRBD2. This CDR3 is 15 amino acids long. Germline CDR1 reads MNHEY; CDR2 reads SVGAGI. V shed 4 bases, J shed 7 bases, and the junction held 4 bases outside the gene matches. The CDR3 sequence is CASSLTSGRVNTQYF. CDR3 coding DNA: TGTGCCAGCAGTTTGACTAGCGGGAGGGTTAATACGCAGTATTTT.

This clone was found once. The chain carries TRBV6-4 and TRBJ2-1; 8 positions match TRBD1. CDR1 is MRHNA, CDR2 SNTAGT, per germline. The CDR3 loop spans 14 amino acids. Germline trimming cut 5 bases from V and 9 bases from J; bases unmatched to any gene: 9. The CDR3 reads CASSNDRGYGEQFF. CDR3 nucleotide sequence: TGTGCCAGCAGTAACGACAGGGGATATGGTGAGCAGTTCTTC.

The CDR3 spells CASSYGTQETQYF. CDR3 sequence (DNA): TGTGCCAGCAGTTACGGGACTCAAGAGACCCAGTACTTC. The chain uses TRBV6-5 and TRBJ2-5; D is possibly TRBD2 (6 bases). CDR1 and CDR2 (germline): MNHEY, SVGAGI. This CDR3 contains 13 residues. The V end was cut by 2 bases, the J end by 2 bases, with 6 bases between.

The chain couples TRBV27 to TRBJ1-4; possibly TRBD1 for D (5 bases). The CDR3 spans 14 residues. Trimming took 8 bases from V and 6 from J, leaving 16 bases between them. Germline V CDR1 and CDR2: MNHEY, SMNVEV (reference sequence). The CDR3 sequence is CASRSPGTDEKLFF. CDR3 sequence (DNA): TGTGCCAGCCGTTCACCAGGGACCGATGAAAAACTGTTTTTT.

The chain recombines TRBV15 with TRBJ1-3; D may be TRBD1 (6 bases). V was clipped by 3 bases and J by 2 bases, with 11 bases between them. The germline V gene has CDR1 LNHNV and CDR2 YYDKDF (reference sequence). The CDR3 consists of 15 residues. The CDR3 region is CATSSFAGAGNTIYF. The CDR3 coding sequence is TGTGCCACCAGCAGTTTCGCAGGGGCTGGAAACACCATATATTTT.

This chain links TRBV2 with TRBJ2-1; D gene unclear. The CDR3 runs to 11 residues. In germline, CDR1 is SNHLY, CDR2 FYNNEI. Between the trimmed V and J ends, which lost 4 bases and 12 bases, there was a span of 10 bases. CDR3 bases: TGTGCCAGCAGTGGGGCCCCGATGCAGTTCTTC. Its protein is CASSGAPMQFF.

This chain links TRBV11-2 with TRBJ2-5; D possibly corresponds to TRBD2 (5 bases). Germline V gene lookup returns CDR1 SGHAT and CDR2 FQNNGV. Trimming stripped 1 base from V and 5 bases from J, with 23 bases between. CDR3 length: 18 amino acids. CDR3 nucleotides: TGTGCCAGCAGCTTAGCGCACCTCCGGACTGGCACGAGGGAGACCCAGTACTTC. Translating gives CASSLAHLRTGTRETQYF.

The rearrangement joins TRBV7-2 to TRBJ1-4; perhaps TRBD1 as D (5 bases). The CDR3 totals 14 residues. The germline gives CDR1 SGHTA, CDR2 FQGNSA. Trimming cost V 1 base and J 8 bases, with 11 bases left between them. Here the CDR3 reads CASSLGGTAEKLFF. CDR3 DNA sequence: TGTGCCAGCAGCTTAGGGGGGACTGCCGAAAAACTGTTTTTT.

The chain is built from TRBV10-1 and TRBJ2-1, with TRBD1 matching over 7 bases. This CDR3 spans 14 amino acids. CDR1 is WNHNN and CDR2 is SYGVQD in the germline V gene (reference sequence). V shed 1 base and J 9 bases; nucleotides not matched to a gene: 6. As DNA, the CDR3 is TGCGCCAGCAGTGAGTTTAGGGGGCAGGGTGAGCAGTTCTTC. It translates to CASSEFRGQGEQFF.

V usage is TRBV2 and J usage is TRBJ2-1; 8 bases match TRBD2. The CDR3 runs to 14 residues. Germline CDR1 is SNHLY and CDR2 is FYNNEI. With V trimmed by 7 bases and J by 4 bases, 6 bases remained unmatched. DNA for the CDR3: TGTGCCAGCAACTCGGGAGGGCCGTACAATGAGCAGTTCTTC. It is translated as CASNSGGPYNEQFF.

V usage is TRBV6-6 and J usage is TRBJ1-2, with 9 bases aligning to TRBD1. This CDR3 spans 14 amino acids. Trimming removed 4 bases from V and 4 bases from J; junction bases left unmatched: 4. CDR1 MNHNY and CDR2 SVGAGI come from the germline V gene (reference sequence). The CDR3 DNA is TGTGCCAGCAGTTGGGACAGGGTGACCTATGGCTACACCTTC. This sequence encodes CASSWDRVTYGYTF.